This T cell receptor (beta chain) was obtained from a study of T-cell reconstitution after alpha-beta-depleted transplantation in children. The table lists this clonotype with many counts. It was with unique molecular identifiers that the TCRbeta library was prepared. MiXCR was run by TCRdb on the PCR reads, yielding one entry per CDR3 protein. Among over 150,000 distinct CDR3 sequences listed, 13% to 15% were seen once. The CDR3 is 17 amino acids. V lost 4 bases to trimming and J lost 6 bases, with 26 bases between them. Germline V gene sequence: CDR1 DFQATT, CDR2 SNEGSKA (reference sequence). The sample here was PBMCs from the stem cell graft donor, taken from the stem cell graft. The rearrangement links TRBV20-1 to TRBJ2-3, with D perhaps TRBD2 (7 bases). This sequence was found in a human donor who donated a stem cell graft to a child with acute lymphoblastic leukemia. Here the CDR3 reads CSATLPAGHPARDTQYF. Here the CDR3 DNA reads TGCAGTGCTACCCTCCCAGCGGGACACCCCGCGAGGGATACGCAGTATTTT.